This TCR beta chain was documented in a study of T cells in localized non-small cell lung cancer. Profiled with immunoSEQ multiplex PCR; TCRdb holds only in-frame clones, not every one. Of tens of thousands of clones in the sample, approximately 85% were seen once. The specimen comprised peripheral blood, sampled before any cancer treatment. The sequence derives from a female donor at least 60 years old with stage I lung adenocarcinoma.

Written as DNA, the CDR3 is TGTGCTAGTGGTTTGGTGTCCCCAGGGGGGCCCCAGCATTTT. Translation: CASGLVSPGGPQHF. The chain couples TRBV12-5 to TRBJ1-5, with 7 bases lining up with TRBD1. The CDR3 runs 14 residues. From germline, CDR1 is LGHNT and CDR2 FRNRAP. V shed 0 bases and J 9 bases; nucleotides not matched to a gene: 5. The full variable domain, with the rest looked up from reference TRBV12-5 and TRBJ1-5, is DARVTQTPRHKVTEMGQEVTMRCQPILGHNTVFWYRQTMMQGLELLAYFRNRAPLDDSGMPKDRFSAEMPDATLATLKIQPSEPRDSAVYFCASGLVSPGGPQHFGDGTRLSIL.